This T cell receptor beta chain came from a study of OX40 agonist ivuxolimab in advanced cancers. Concerning this clone itself: Its antigen is unknown.

This CDR3 contains 16 residues. In germline, CDR1 is SGHRS, CDR2 YFSETQ. The ends lost 3 bases at V and 7 bases at J; junction bases unmatched: 7. The repertoire was sequenced with immunoSEQ multiplex PCR; TCRdb's copy has only in-frame clones and lacks some. The sample has approximately 32,000 clones; over 85% are singletons. Study-level findings and limits: By week 6 at 0.1 to 3.0 mg/kg, blood CD4+ and CD8+ T cells had expanded clonally.

This clonotype originated in an adult with an advanced solid tumor such as melanoma, head and neck, liver or kidney cancer. Material: CD4+ or CD8+ T cells sorted from blood, obtained in a trial of the OX40 agonist ivuxolimab. This chain connects TRBV5-1 to TRBJ2-2, with 12 bases matching TRBD1. CDR3 coding DNA: TGCGCCAGCAGCTCTCCGGGACAGGGGGCAGGCGGGGAGCTGTTTTTT. Encoded protein: CASSSPGQGAGGELFF.